This T cell receptor (beta chain) was found in a study of patients and donors after allogeneic stem cell transplantation. There are a few counts of this clonotype. TCRdb processed the RT-PCR reads anew with MiXCR; each CDR3 protein has one entry. The sample lists under 200,000 distinct CDR3 sequences, approximately 28% occurring once. Trimming took 2 bases from V and 5 from J; bases not matched to a gene: 20. The CDR3 contains 20 residues. CDR1 and CDR2 (germline): SGHTA, FQGTGA. This TCR came from a human donor who was either an allogeneic HSCT recipient or a stem cell or donor lymphocyte infusion donor (not recorded which). It is not recorded whose cells these are; they may come from a transplant donor. Sequences were obtained from blood, either unsorted or a sorted T cell fraction (not recorded which). The chain has TRBV7-3 and TRBJ2-1, with 8 bases identical to TRBD2. CDR3 nucleotide sequence: TGTGCCAGCAGCTTAGAAGGGCCGGTATACGGGAGGGCCCTCGACAATGAGCAGTTCTTC. This gives the protein CASSLEGPVYGRALDNEQFF. The full variable domain, rest sourced from reference TRBV7-3 and TRBJ2-1, is GAGVSQTPSNKVTEKGKYVELRCDPISGHTALYWYRQSLGQGPEFLIYFQGTGAADDSGLPNDRFFAVRPEGSVSTLKIQRTERGDSAVYLCASSLEGPVYGRALDNEQFFGPGTRLTVL.